This T cell receptor (beta chain) was identified in a study of blood T cell repertoires in COVID-19. This CDR3 has 15 residues. Germline CDR1 reads SGHRS; CDR2 reads YFSETQ. Trimming took 3 bases from V and 5 from J; bases not matched to a gene: 10. Here immunoSEQ multiplex PCR was the method, and the copy in TCRdb shows in-frame clones only, minus some. The sample holds about 250,000 clones; 85% to 90% are singletons and the top ten take under 3%. The sequence was collected from a woman younger than 30 who had recovered from COVID-19. The genes are TRBV5-1 and TRBJ1-2; 7 bases line up with TRBD1. The sequencing sample was made of PBMCs or T cells enriched from blood (not recorded which). The CDR3 spells CASSYVATGSYGYTF. The CDR3 DNA reads as TGCGCCAGCAGCTACGTCGCGACAGGGTCGTATGGCTACACCTTC.